One and the same sample provided the 32 T cell receptor beta chains below, sequenced in a study of patients and donors after allogeneic stem cell transplantation. TCRdb analysed the RT-PCR reads with MiXCR anew, one entry per CDR3 protein. The top ten hold under 14% of the sample, which has approximately 250,000 distinct CDR3 sequences, less than 15% seen once. The specimen was blood, either unsorted or a sorted T cell fraction (not recorded which). The receptors originated from a human donor who was either an allogeneic HSCT recipient or a stem cell or donor lymphocyte infusion donor (not recorded which). It is not recorded whose cells these are; they may come from a transplant donor.

This clonotype has only a few counts. The chain links TRBV5-1 to TRBJ2-5; no firm D call. V lost 0 bases and J 2 bases, leaving 8 bases between the germline ends. This CDR3 comprises 14 residues. CDR1 and CDR2 (germline): SGHRS, YFSETQ. CDR3 residues: CASSLVATQETQYF. CDR3 DNA sequence: TGCGCCAGCAGCTTGGTGGCTACTCAAGAGACCCAGTACTTC.

The rearrangement uses TRBV7-6 and TRBJ2-1; perhaps TRBD2 as D (5 bases). The V and J ends lost 5 bases and 9 bases respectively, with 17 bases between them. Germline V CDR1 and CDR2: SGHVS, FNYEAQ. The CDR3 runs 14 residues. The DNA for the CDR3 is TGTGCCAGCAGCCCAGAACACTGGGCGGGTGAGCAGTTCTTC. Its protein is CASSPEHWAGEQFF.

In the case of this clonotype: A much larger clonotype is one base distant, so this may be a read error. This rearrangement joins TRBV7-2 to TRBJ2-3; a possible D gene is TRBD1 (5 bases). The J call is uncertain, as TRBJ1-5 better fits the DNA end. From germline, CDR1 is SGHTA and CDR2 FQGNSA. This CDR3 contains 14 residues. The CDR3 DNA is TGTGCCAGCAGCTTACTGTGGGGCGCAGATACGCAGCATTTT. Translation gives CASSLLWGADTQHF.

As DNA, the CDR3 is TGTGCCTGGATGGACTTGGGAGAGACCCAGTACTTC. This sequence encodes CAWMDLGETQYF. The chain carries TRBV30 and TRBJ2-5; a weak D match, TRBD2 (5 bases). This CDR3 has 12 amino acids. Germline values: CDR1 GTSNPN, CDR2 SVGIG (reference sequence). Trimming removed 4 bases from V and 4 bases from J, with 10 bases in between.

This clonotype was counted a single time. The CDR3 DNA reads TGTGCCAGTAGTATGGGTGGGGGACTCGGCGAGCAGTACTTC. This encodes CASSMGGGLGEQYF. The rearrangement joins TRBV19 to TRBJ2-7, with D maybe TRBD2 (6 bases). The germline V and J ends were trimmed by 3 bases and 6 bases, with 15 bases remaining between them. From germline, CDR1 is LNHDA and CDR2 SQIVND (reference sequence). CDR3 length equals 14 residues.

The sample holds many counts of this clonotype. This chain connects TRBV5-1 to TRBJ2-7; maybe TRBD2 (5 bases). CDR3 length equals 11 residues. From germline, CDR1 is SGHRS and CDR2 YFSETQ. Trimming pared 8 bases from V and 7 bases from J, leaving 13 bases between. CDR3 protein: CARRRTEEQYF. CDR3 nucleotides: TGCGCCAGAAGACGGACTGAAGAGCAGTACTTC.

This clonotype has more than one count but fewer than ten. This chain connects TRBV24-1 to TRBJ2-1; the match to TRBD1 covers 10 bases. The CDR3 loop spans 14 amino acids. The J segment lost 6 bases and the V segment lost 10 bases, leaving 8 bases of the junction unmatched. CDR1 KGHDR and CDR2 SFDVKD come from the germline V gene. The CDR3 DNA reads as TGTGCCACGGAAGGGGGGACAGGGGTCAATGAGCAGTTCTTC. Amino acid sequence: CATEGGTGVNEQFF.

This clonotype was observed many times. The chain uses TRBV10-2 and TRBJ2-5; D call uncertain. Per the germline V gene, CDR1 is WSHSY and CDR2 is SAAADI. The V and J ends lost 3 bases and 4 bases respectively, with 9 bases between them. CDR3 size: 13 residues. The CDR3 nucleotides are TGCGCCAGCAGTGATAACGGTGGAGAGACCCAGTACTTC. It yields the protein CASSDNGGETQYF.

This clonotype was counted between two and nine times. J is TRBJ2-3 and V is TRBV4-1, with 10 bases identical to TRBD2. The CDR3 consists of 16 residues. Germline V CDR1 and CDR2: MGHRA, YSYEKL. V shed 2 bases, J shed 5 bases, and the junction held 7 bases outside the gene matches. The CDR3 coding sequence is TGCGCCAGCAGCCAACAAGCGGGGGGGCAGGGAGATACGCAGTATTTT. It is translated as CASSQQAGGQGDTQYF.

This clonotype was recorded at least ten times. The chain couples TRBV19 to TRBJ2-3, with no clear D. V shed 1 base and J shed 6 bases, with 8 bases lying between them. Germline CDR1 is LNHDA and CDR2 is SQIVND (reference sequence). The CDR3 is 13 residues long. The CDR3 sequence: CASSIGLGDTQYF. The DNA of the CDR3 is TGTGCCAGTAGTATAGGGTTGGGGGATACGCAGTATTTT.

Here the CDR3 DNA reads TGTGCCAGCAGCCAAGAGACCGAGCAGTACTTC. Its translation is CASSQETEQYF. The V call is TRBV3-1, the J call TRBJ2-7; D is uncertain. Deletions cut 0 bases from V and 6 bases from J, with 3 bases between. CDR1 and CDR2 (germline): LGHDT, YNNKEL (reference sequence). This CDR3 has 11 amino acids.

CDR3 amino acids: CASSISGHSNYGYTF. The CDR3, as DNA: TGTGCCAGCAGTATTTCGGGACACAGTAACTATGGCTACACCTTC. This rearrangement joins TRBV6-1 to TRBJ1-2; tentatively, D is TRBD1 (6 bases). Germline V gene data show CDR1 as MNHNS and CDR2 as SASEGT. Trimming removed 5 bases from V and 1 base from J, with 14 bases in between. The CDR3 contains 15 residues.

This clonotype was counted between two and nine times. The chain employs TRBV5-6 and TRBJ2-7; D is unresolved. This CDR3 comprises 13 residues. V was shortened by 6 bases and J by 2 bases, with 12 bases between the two germline ends. The germline CDR1 and CDR2 sequences are SGHDT and YYEEEE. The CDR3 region is CASNTKPTYEQYF. Written as DNA, the CDR3 is TGTGCCAGCAACACCAAACCCACCTACGAGCAGTACTTC.

The V and J genes are TRBV25-1 and TRBJ2-4; TRBD2 matches at 10 bases. The CDR3 runs to 14 residues. The V and J ends lost 4 bases and 4 bases, in that order; junction bases with no gene match: 1. Germline V gene data show CDR1 as MGHDK and CDR2 as SYGVNS. The CDR3 spells CASSGSGGKNIQYF. DNA of the CDR3: TGTGCCAGCAGTGGTAGCGGGGGGAAAAACATTCAGTACTTC.

This clonotype was counted between two and nine times. V usage is TRBV19 and J usage is TRBJ2-5, with 7 bases lining up with TRBD1. Germline V gives CDR1 LNHDA, CDR2 SQIVND (reference sequence). The J segment lost 4 bases and the V segment lost 5 bases, leaving 4 bases of the junction unmatched. This CDR3 region has 13 residues. The CDR3 sequence is CASSLNRGETQYF. CDR3 coding DNA: TGTGCCAGTAGTTTAAACAGGGGAGAGACCCAGTACTTC.

This clonotype was detected many times. V gene TRBV18 combines with J gene TRBJ2-2; D is perhaps TRBD2 (5 bases). V lost 3 bases, J lost 4 bases, and 12 bases lay in between. Germline values: CDR1 KGHSH, CDR2 LQKENI. The CDR3 sequence is 15 residues long. The CDR3 is CASSPQRASTGELFF. The CDR3 DNA follows: TGTGCCAGCTCACCCCAGAGGGCGAGCACCGGGGAGCTGTTTTTT.

The table lists this clonotype with a few counts. The chain employs TRBV2 and TRBJ2-1, with 9 bases that match TRBD1. The CDR3 has 15 amino acids. The germline CDR1 and CDR2 sequences are SNHLY and FYNNEI. Trimming at V came to 6 bases and at J to 7 bases, leaving 10 bases not matched to a gene. CDR3 coding DNA: TGTGCCAGCAGCGGGAGACAGGGGGGGCTAAATGAGCAGTTCTTC. This codes for CASSGRQGGLNEQFF.

The sample holds many counts of this clonotype. V usage is TRBV7-8 and J usage is TRBJ2-1; 10 nucleotides match TRBD2. CDR3 size: 14 residues. V trimming: 6 bases; J trimming: 2 bases; junction bases outside the gene matches: 1. CDR1 and CDR2 from the germline V gene are SGHVS and FQNEAQ. CDR3 DNA sequence: TGTGCCAGCAGGAGCGGGAGGGCCTACAATGAGCAGTTCTTC. The encoded protein is CASRSGRAYNEQFF.

The chain links TRBV5-1 to TRBJ2-5, with a weak D call TRBD2 (6 bases). The CDR3 has 15 residues. From germline, CDR1 is SGHRS and CDR2 YFSETQ. Trimming stripped 4 bases from V and 5 bases from J, with 18 bases between. The CDR3 loop reads CASSGGDRPQETQYF. The DNA of the CDR3 is TGCGCCAGCAGCGGAGGGGACCGACCCCAGGAGACCCAGTACTTC.

V and J are TRBV7-8 and TRBJ2-3, with 8 positions matching TRBD2. Germline V lookup: CDR1 SGHVS, CDR2 FQNEAQ. After removal of 5 bases from V and 0 bases from J, the junction contained 13 bases not matched to a gene. The CDR3 extends over 18 amino acids. The CDR3 here is CASSLRAAGGISTDTQYF. DNA for the CDR3: TGTGCCAGCAGCCTCAGGGCTGCGGGGGGAATTAGCACAGATACGCAGTATTTT.

V usage is TRBV3-1 and J usage is TRBJ2-2, with TRBD1 identical over 9 bases. Unmatched junction bases numbered 3, after V lost 6 bases and J lost 7 bases. Germline V lookup: CDR1 LGHDT, CDR2 YNNKEL (reference sequence). The CDR3 sequence is 13 residues long. DNA for the CDR3: TGTGCCAGCAGTTGGACAGGGGACGGGGAGCTGTTTTTT. Translation gives CASSWTGDGELFF.

This clonotype came up many times. V gene TRBV6-4 combines with J gene TRBJ2-3; perhaps TRBD1 as D (6 bases). V was pared by 4 bases and J by 4 bases, with 12 bases between. This CDR3 region has 14 residues. CDR1 and CDR2 (germline): MRHNA, SNTAGT. The CDR3 sequence: CASSGPGESDTQYF. The CDR3 DNA sequence: TGTGCCAGCAGTGGCCCAGGGGAGTCAGATACGCAGTATTTT.

In its sample, this clonotype was seen a few times. The chain employs TRBV9 and TRBJ2-3, with TRBD2 identical over 13 bases. The trim removed 4 bases at V and 7 bases at J, leaving 6 bases unmatched. Per germline, CDR1 SGDLS and CDR2 YYNGEE. The CDR3 consists of 15 residues. CDR3 sequence: CASSITSGGANTQYF. CDR3 nucleotide sequence: TGTGCCAGCAGCATTACTAGCGGGGGGGCAAATACGCAGTATTTT.

This sequence joins TRBV4-2 and TRBJ2-1; possible D gene TRBD2, 6 bases. The germline V gene has CDR1 LGHNA and CDR2 YNFKEQ. Deletions cut 0 bases from V and 3 bases from J, with 12 bases between. The CDR3 sequence is 16 residues long. The CDR3 reads CASSQEGGAFYNEQFF. In DNA form, the CDR3 reads TGTGCCAGCAGCCAAGAAGGCGGGGCTTTCTACAATGAGCAGTTCTTC.

This clonotype appeared once. The chain combines TRBV12-3 or TRBV12-4 with TRBJ1-1; 7 bases are shared with TRBD1. V gave up 6 bases and J gave up 13 bases; unmatched junction bases: 14. This CDR3 spans 13 amino acids. The CDR3 coding sequence is TGTGCCAGCAGCCTCGGGACAGCTAGAAGGGTTTTCTTT. Protein product: CASSLGTARRVFF.

The rearrangement uses TRBV5-1 and TRBJ1-1; D not certain. The germline V gene encodes CDR1 SGHRS and CDR2 YFSETQ. Trimming removed 0 bases from V and 10 bases from J, with 10 bases in between. CDR3 length: 12 residues. The CDR3 DNA reads TGCGCCAGCAGCTTGGGTTGGGGTGGAGCTTTCTTT. Translating gives CASSLGWGGAFF.

The V and J genes are TRBV3-1 and TRBJ1-4; D is ambiguous. This CDR3 spans 14 amino acids. V was cut by 0 bases and J by 3 bases, with 5 bases left in between. Germline V gives CDR1 LGHDT, CDR2 YNNKEL (reference sequence). CDR3 bases: TGTGCCAGCAGCCAAGATGGGCCTAATGAAAAACTGTTTTTT. Translated, it gives CASSQDGPNEKLFF.

This clonotype was seen a handful of times. This rearrangement joins TRBV6-1 to TRBJ1-1; a weak D match, TRBD1 (6 bases). The CDR3 covers 11 residues. The germline gives CDR1 MNHNS, CDR2 SASEGT. V lost 8 bases and J 8 bases, leaving 12 bases between the germline ends. The CDR3 here is CASGYREEAFF. The CDR3 region has the DNA TGTGCCAGCGGCTACAGGGAGGAAGCTTTCTTT.

This clonotype was observed a few times. This chain joins TRBV2 and TRBJ1-6; tentative D call: TRBD1 (5 bases). Trimming took off 6 bases at V and 9 bases at J, with 18 bases between the two ends. Germline lookup yields CDR1 SNHLY and CDR2 FYNNEI. The CDR3 covers 15 residues. CDR3 region: CASRGWGEFASPLHF. As DNA, the CDR3 is TGTGCCAGCAGGGGGTGGGGGGAATTCGCTTCACCCCTCCACTTT.

The table lists this clonotype with a few counts. V and J are TRBV6-5 and TRBJ1-6; TRBD1 might be the D (6 bases). V was pared by 2 bases and J by 12 bases, with 17 bases between. The CDR3 loop spans 15 amino acids. Germline CDR1 MNHEY, CDR2 SVGAGI. This CDR3 is CASSYATGTREPLHF. CDR3 bases: TGTGCCAGCAGTTACGCCACCGGGACAAGGGAACCCCTCCACTTT.

The rearrangement joins TRBV6-5 to TRBJ1-1; no clear D gene. The CDR3 loop spans 18 amino acids. V shed 4 bases and J shed 1 base, with 22 bases lying between them. Germline V lookup: CDR1 MNHEY, CDR2 SVGAGI. The CDR3 is CASSSGIKITDSNTEAFF. CDR3 DNA: TGTGCCAGCAGTTCTGGGATTAAGATCACAGATTCGAACACTGAAGCTTTCTTT.

This clonotype has at least ten counts. This sequence joins TRBV5-4 and TRBJ2-1; 9 bases fit TRBD1. Germline V lookup: CDR1 SGHNT, CDR2 YYREEE (reference sequence). CDR3 length equals 15 residues. Losses at the gene ends were 2 bases for V and 7 bases for J; bases not matched to a gene: 7. Written as DNA, the CDR3 is TGTGCCAGCAGCTTAGGGGGACAGGGAACGAATGAGCAGTTCTTC. It yields the protein CASSLGGQGTNEQFF.